This T cell receptor (beta chain) was identified in a study of T cells in Graves' hyperthyroidism and ophthalmopathy. Concerning this clonotype itself: Antigen unknown.

Study-wide points: Through a model of 13 V-J features, ophthalmopathy was separated from stable hyperthyroidism.

This CDR3 spans 13 amino acids. Germline V lookup: CDR1 SGHRS, CDR2 YFSETQ. Trimming left V 6 bases short and J 2 bases short, with 8 bases between. Newly diagnosed hyperthyroidism patients aged 18 to 65 years had disease lasting under 2 months. Uncontrolled infection, other autoimmune disease, pregnancy or lactation disqualified patients from enrolment. Amplification targeted TCR beta CDR3 regions from RNA transcripts. TCR CDR3 underwent first-round RT-PCR with the HTBI primer set. TCRdb redid the calling of the multiplex PCR reads with MiXCR, one entry per CDR3 protein. The data hold 89,000 or so distinct CDR3 sequences, with about 37% observed a single time.

Sequences were obtained from peripheral blood or thyroid tissue (not recorded which). V usage is TRBV5-1 and J usage is TRBJ2-2, with D unclear. This TCR came from a woman under 40 with Graves' hyperthyroidism. The CDR3 protein is CASTPVNTGELFF. CDR3 nucleotides: TGCGCCAGCACCCCAGTAAACACCGGGGAGCTGTTTTTT.